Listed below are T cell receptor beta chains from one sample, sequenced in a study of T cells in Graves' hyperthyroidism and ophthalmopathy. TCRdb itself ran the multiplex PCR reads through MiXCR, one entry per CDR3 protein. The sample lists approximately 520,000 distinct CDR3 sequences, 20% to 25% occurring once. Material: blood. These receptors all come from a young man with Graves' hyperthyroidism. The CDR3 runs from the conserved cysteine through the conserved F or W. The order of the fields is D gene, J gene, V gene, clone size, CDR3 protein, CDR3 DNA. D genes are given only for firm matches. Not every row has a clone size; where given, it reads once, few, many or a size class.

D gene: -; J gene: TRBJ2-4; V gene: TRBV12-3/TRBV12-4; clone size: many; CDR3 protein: CASSPTQDIQYF; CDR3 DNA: TGTGCCAGCAGTCCGACTCAGGACATTCAGTACTTC
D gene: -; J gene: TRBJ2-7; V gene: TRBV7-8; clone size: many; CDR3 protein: CASSLSNGAAEQYF; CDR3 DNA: TGTGCCAGCAGCTTATCCAACGGGGCGGCAGAGCAGTACTTC
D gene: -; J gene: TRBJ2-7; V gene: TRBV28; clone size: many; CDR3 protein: CASSLDGQYEQYF; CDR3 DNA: TGTGCCAGCAGTTTAGACGGACAGTACGAGCAGTACTTC
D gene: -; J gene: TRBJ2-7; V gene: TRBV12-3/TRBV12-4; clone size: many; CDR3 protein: CASSARYFYEQYF; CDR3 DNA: TGTGCCAGCAGTGCAAGATACTTCTACGAGCAGTACTTC
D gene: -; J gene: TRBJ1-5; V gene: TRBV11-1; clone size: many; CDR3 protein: CASSLAPPGRGGNQPQHF; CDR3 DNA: TGTGCCAGCAGCTTAGCGCCTCCAGGGAGAGGAGGCAATCAGCCCCAGCATTTT
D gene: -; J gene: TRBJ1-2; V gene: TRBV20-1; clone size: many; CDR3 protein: CSANTGPYGYTF; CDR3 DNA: TGCAGTGCAAACACAGGCCCCTATGGCTACACCTTC
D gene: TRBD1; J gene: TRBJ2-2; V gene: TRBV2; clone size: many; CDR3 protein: CASSSDRATGELFF; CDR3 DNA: TGTGCCAGCAGTTCGGACAGGGCAACCGGGGAGCTGTTTTTT
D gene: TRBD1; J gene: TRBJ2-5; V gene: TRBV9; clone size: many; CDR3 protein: CASSGRQGRETQYF; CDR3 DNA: TGTGCCAGCAGCGGCCGACAGGGACGAGAGACCCAGTACTTC
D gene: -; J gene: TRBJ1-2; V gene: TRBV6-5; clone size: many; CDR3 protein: CASSSPGHGYTF; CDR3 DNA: TGTGCCAGCAGCTCCCCGGGGCATGGCTACACCTTC
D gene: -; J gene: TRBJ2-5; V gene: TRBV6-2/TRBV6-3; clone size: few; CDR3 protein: CANHISETETQYF; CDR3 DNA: TGTGCCAACCATATCTCGGAGACAGAGACCCAGTACTTC
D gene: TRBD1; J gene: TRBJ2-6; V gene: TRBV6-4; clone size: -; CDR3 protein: CASSDLIQGAGANVLTF; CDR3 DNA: TGTGCCAGCAGTGACCTTATACAGGGGGCAGGGGCCAACGTCCTGACTTTC
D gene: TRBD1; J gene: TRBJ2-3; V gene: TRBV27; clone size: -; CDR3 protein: CASSDRDSDTQYF; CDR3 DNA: TGTGCCAGCAGCGACAGGGATTCGGATACGCAGTATTTT
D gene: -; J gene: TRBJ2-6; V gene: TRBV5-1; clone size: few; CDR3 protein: CASSPEPGLGANVLTF; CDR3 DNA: TGCGCCAGCAGCCCCGAACCTGGTCTAGGAGCCAACGTCCTGACTTTC
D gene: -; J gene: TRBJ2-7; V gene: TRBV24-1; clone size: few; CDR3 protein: CATSDLEEQYF; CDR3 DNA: TGTGCCACCAGTGACCTGGAGGAGCAGTACTTC
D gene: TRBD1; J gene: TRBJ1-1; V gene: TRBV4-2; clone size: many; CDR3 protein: CASRKGAENTEAFF; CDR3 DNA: TGTGCCAGCAGGAAGGGGGCGGAGAACACTGAAGCTTTCTTT
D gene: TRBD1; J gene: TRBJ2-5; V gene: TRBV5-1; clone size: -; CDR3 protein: CASSWTGEETQYF; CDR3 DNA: TGCGCCAGCAGCTGGACAGGGGAAGAGACCCAGTACTTC
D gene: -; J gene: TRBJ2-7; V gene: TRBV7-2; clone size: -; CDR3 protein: CASSSHQGYEQYF; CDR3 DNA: TGTGCCAGCAGCTCACACCAGGGGTACGAGCAGTACTTC
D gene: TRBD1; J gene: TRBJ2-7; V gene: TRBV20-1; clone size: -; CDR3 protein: CSAPRTGLSYEQYF; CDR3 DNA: TGCAGTGCTCCCAGGACAGGCCTCTCCTACGAGCAGTACTTC
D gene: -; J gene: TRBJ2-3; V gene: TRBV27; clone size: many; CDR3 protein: CASSLARGVTDTQYF; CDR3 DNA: TGTGCCAGCAGTTTAGCCAGGGGCGTCACAGATACGCAGTATTTT
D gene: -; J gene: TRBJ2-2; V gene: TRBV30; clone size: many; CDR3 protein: CAWSVQGQNTGELFF; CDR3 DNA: TGTGCCTGGAGTGTACAGGGACAGAACACCGGGGAGCTGTTTTTT
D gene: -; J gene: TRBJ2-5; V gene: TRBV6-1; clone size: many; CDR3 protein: CASTDPKETQYF; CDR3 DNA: TGTGCCAGCACGGATCCCAAAGAGACCCAGTACTTC
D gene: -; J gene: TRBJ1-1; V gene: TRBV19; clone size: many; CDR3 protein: CASSPRAGRFKAFF; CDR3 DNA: TGTGCCAGTAGTCCAAGGGCAGGACGGTTTAAAGCTTTCTTT
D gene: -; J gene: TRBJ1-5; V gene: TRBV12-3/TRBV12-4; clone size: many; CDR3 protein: CASSLSREKVGNQPQHF; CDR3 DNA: TGTGCCAGCAGTTTAAGCAGGGAAAAGGTAGGCAATCAGCCCCAGCATTTT
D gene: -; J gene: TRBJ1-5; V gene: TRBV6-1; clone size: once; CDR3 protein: CATCRDGRQPQHF; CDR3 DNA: TGTGCCACGTGCCGGGACGGCCGCCAGCCCCAGCATTTT
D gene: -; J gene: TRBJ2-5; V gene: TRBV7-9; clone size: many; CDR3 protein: CASSLAIGLAETQYF; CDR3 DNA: TGTGCCAGCAGCTTAGCCATCGGCCTGGCAGAGACCCAGTACTTC
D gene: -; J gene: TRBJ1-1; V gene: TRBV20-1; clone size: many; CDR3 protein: CSARLSVKWNTEAFF; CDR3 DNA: TGCAGTGCTAGACTCTCAGTGAAATGGAACACTGAAGCTTTCTTT
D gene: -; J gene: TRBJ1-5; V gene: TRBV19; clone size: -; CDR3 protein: CASSISLYSNQPQHF; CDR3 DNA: TGTGCCAGTAGTATAAGCCTATATAGCAATCAGCCCCAGCATTTT
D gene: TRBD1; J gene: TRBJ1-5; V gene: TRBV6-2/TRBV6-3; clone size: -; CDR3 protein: CASSYFSRGQDQPQHF; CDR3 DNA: TGTGCCAGCAGTTACTTCTCCAGGGGGCAGGATCAGCCCCAGCATTTT
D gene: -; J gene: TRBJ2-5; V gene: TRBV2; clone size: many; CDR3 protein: CASRIGTRDPGTQYF; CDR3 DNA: TGTGCCAGCAGAATTGGGACGCGGGACCCGGGGACCCAGTACTTC
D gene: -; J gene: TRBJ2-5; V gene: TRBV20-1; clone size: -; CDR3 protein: CSARRDTLQETQYF; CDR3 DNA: TGCAGTGCCAGGAGGGACACCTTACAAGAGACCCAGTACTTC
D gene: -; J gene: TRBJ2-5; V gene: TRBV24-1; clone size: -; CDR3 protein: CATRDVGETQYF; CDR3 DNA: TGTGCCACAAGGGACGTTGGGGAGACCCAGTACTTC
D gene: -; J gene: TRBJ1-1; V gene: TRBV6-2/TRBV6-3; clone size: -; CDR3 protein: CVSCYSAGAMNTEAFF; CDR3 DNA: TGTGTCAGCTGTTACTCGGCGGGGGCTATGAACACTGAAGCTTTCTTT
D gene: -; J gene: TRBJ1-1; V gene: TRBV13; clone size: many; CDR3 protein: CASSSPPGYEYTEAFF; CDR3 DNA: TGTGCCAGCAGCTCCCCTCCAGGGTACGAGTACACTGAAGCTTTCTTT
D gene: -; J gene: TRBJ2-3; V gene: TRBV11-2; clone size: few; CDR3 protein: CASSFVRGADTQYF; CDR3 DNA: TGTGCCAGCAGCTTCGTCCGAGGGGCAGATACGCAGTATTTT
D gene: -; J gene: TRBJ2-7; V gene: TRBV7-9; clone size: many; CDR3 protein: CASSPGQMRSYEQYF; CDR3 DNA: TGTGCCAGCAGCCCGGGGCAGATGCGGTCCTACGAGCAGTACTTC
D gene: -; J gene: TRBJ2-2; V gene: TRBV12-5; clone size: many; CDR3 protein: CASGEGDTGELFF; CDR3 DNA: TGTGCTAGTGGAGAGGGGGACACCGGGGAGCTGTTTTTT
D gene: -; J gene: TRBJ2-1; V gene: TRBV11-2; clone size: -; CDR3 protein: CASSLGTEYNEQFF; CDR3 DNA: TGTGCCAGCAGCTTAGGAACGGAATACAATGAGCAGTTCTTC
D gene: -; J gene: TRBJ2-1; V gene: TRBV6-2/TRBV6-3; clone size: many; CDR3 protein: CASSYSDDINNEQFF; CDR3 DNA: TGTGCCAGCAGTTACTCGGATGACATTAACAATGAGCAGTTCTTC
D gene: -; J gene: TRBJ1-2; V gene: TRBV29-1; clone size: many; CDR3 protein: CSVDTLNYGYTF; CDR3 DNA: TGCAGCGTTGACACACTTAACTATGGCTACACCTTC
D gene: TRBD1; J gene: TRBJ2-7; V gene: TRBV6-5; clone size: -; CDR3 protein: CASSWLGQGAYEQYF; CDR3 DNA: TGTGCCAGCAGTTGGTTGGGACAGGGGGCCTACGAGCAGTACTTC
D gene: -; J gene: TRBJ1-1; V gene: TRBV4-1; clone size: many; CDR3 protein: CASSQGRGWTDTEAFF; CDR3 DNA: TGCGCCAGCAGCCAAGGAAGGGGCTGGACGGACACTGAAGCTTTCTTT
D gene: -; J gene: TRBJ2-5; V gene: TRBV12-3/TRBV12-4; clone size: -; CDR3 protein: CASSRGRTEETQYF; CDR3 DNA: TGTGCCAGCAGTAGAGGACGGACAGAAGAGACCCAGTACTTC
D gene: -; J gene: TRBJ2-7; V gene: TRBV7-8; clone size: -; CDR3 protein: CASSLGSGSIYEQYF; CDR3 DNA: TGTGCCAGCAGCTTAGGTTCCGGGTCCATCTACGAGCAGTACTTC
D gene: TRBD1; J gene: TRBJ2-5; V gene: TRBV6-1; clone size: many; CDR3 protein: CASSPTGGLQETQYF; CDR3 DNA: TGTGCCAGCAGTCCTACAGGGGGCCTCCAAGAGACCCAGTACTTC
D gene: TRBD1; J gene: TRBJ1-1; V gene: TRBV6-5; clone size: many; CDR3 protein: CASSPTGDRTEAFF; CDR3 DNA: TGTGCCAGCAGCCCAACAGGGGATCGGACTGAAGCTTTCTTT